This T cell receptor beta chain was sequenced for a study of blood T cell repertoires in COVID-19 (dated by TCRdb to the early 2020s). Regarding the study in general: Samples covering the acute and convalescent phases of COVID-19 were provided by collaborators in the United States, Italy and Spain. The repertoires were released in a freely available public database meant as a resource for research on the immune response to SARS-CoV-2. Where available, HLA class I and class II types were obtained from metadata supplied by the sample provider rather than from assay-based typing. The material from the prospective study consisted of cDNA or gDNA derived from T cells, B-cell-depleted T cells, or PBMCs. The sample metadata nearly always contained a de-identified subject ID, COVID-19 status, age in years and sex. Subjects who had been exposed to COVID-19, were actively infected with it, or had recovered from it provided the deeply sampled blood TCRbeta repertoires that made up the dataset. Samples came from the ongoing ImmuneRACE study (first 160 participants) plus 1,254 subjects from 6 global collaborators.

Each collaborating institution followed its own protocols to collect whole blood in K2EDTA tubes. For TCRbeta analysis, collaborator samples were shipped as frozen whole blood, as isolated PBMCs, or as DNA extracted from either sample type. Per the germline V gene, SGHAT is the CDR1 and FQNNGV is the CDR2. The CDR3 covers 18 residues, taking in both the cysteine and the phenylalanine. Here the CDR3 DNA is all that survives: 54 bases in frame from base 1. V has 7 bases trimmed and J has 1 base trimmed; junction bases matching no gene number 13. TCRbeta CDR3 regions were amplified from genomic DNA using the immunoSEQ Assay, a bias-controlled multiplex PCR. In the authors' own workflow: The number of nucleated cells in each sample was estimated by amplification of reference gene primers within the assay. Sequence reads were collapsed and filtered to measure the absolute abundance of every unique TCRbeta CDR3 rearrangement. For each sample, productive Simpson clonality was calculated by taking the square root of Simpson's diversity index across productive rearrangements. This is the immuneACCESS table as TCRdb keeps it, with only in-frame sequences that have V and J called. A part of the clones is gone; compared with another copy, unresolved V genes explain less than half, and the rest is unexplained. V and J calls and clone size are given by that table; D and trimming were obtained from the DNA. This sample has 250,000 to 350,000 clones in its table, and roughly 87% of those were observed once. About 2% of the sample comes from the top ten.

The research as a whole found: Clinical and demographic metadata were provided uncurated, with the amount varying by source and participant.

As concerns this clone: The antigen it binds to is not known. Base qualities were left out, and no much larger clone turns up one base away.

The receptor chain draws on TRBV11-2 and TRBJ2-2; TRBD2 fits 9 bases in the junction. The clonotype was recovered from a man aged 18 to 29 with active or convalescent COVID-19. The sample taken for sequencing was peripheral blood. The DNA reads as follows: TGTGCCAGCACCGACAGGCCGGGTAGCGGGGGGAACACCGGGGAGCTGTTTTTT. Translated, it gives CASTDRPGSGGNTGELFF.